Listed here are 11 T cell receptor beta chains from one sample, sequenced in a study of human T cells and chemical hapten exposure. The time point was: patch test 1, 2 weeks after DPC sensitization. Described treatment: therapeutic diphenylcyclopropenone sensitization with weekly scalp DPC. TCRdb passed the RACE reads through MiXCR, listing each CDR3 protein once. The sample has about 360,000 distinct CDR3 sequences, more than 4.5% seen once. Sequenced here: whole blood, sampled in connection with sensitization to the hapten diphenylcyclopropenone (DPC). Every receptor here comes from a woman aged 50 to 60 with alopecia areata. Some clones in this sample may be carry-over from other donors' samples.

The rearrangement links TRBV20-1 to TRBJ2-2; D is unclear. Germline V lookup: CDR1 DFQATT, CDR2 SNEGSKA (reference sequence). The CDR3 length is 14 residues. The V end was cut by 6 bases, the J end by 5 bases, with 16 bases between. The CDR3 DNA follows: TGCAGTGCCTCGGCGGCTTTTGAGACCGGGGAGCTGTTTTTT. Translated: CSASAAFETGELFF.

V is TRBV11-2 and J is TRBJ2-1, with TRBD2 matching 7 bases. Trimming at V came to 1 base and at J to 8 bases, leaving 5 bases not matched to a gene. The CDR3 spans 14 residues. Germline-derived CDR1 and CDR2 are SGHAT and FQNNGV. This CDR3 is CASSLAAGEHEQFF. CDR3 nucleotides: TGTGCCAGCAGCTTAGCCGCGGGAGAGCATGAGCAGTTCTTC.

Ten or more counts support this clonotype. The rearrangement joins TRBV11-2 to TRBJ1-6, with D tentatively TRBD1 (5 bases). The germline V gene has CDR1 SGHAT and CDR2 FQNNGV. The CDR3 runs to 15 residues. The V gene lost 5 bases and the J gene lost 10 bases, with 18 bases spanning the gap. The CDR3 loop reads CASSPADNPSSPLHF. Here the CDR3 DNA reads TGTGCCAGCAGCCCAGCGGACAACCCAAGCTCACCCCTCCACTTT. The complete variable domain, with remaining parts taken from reference TRBV11-2 and TRBJ1-6, reads EAGVAQSPRYKIIEKRQSVAFWCNPISGHATLYWYQQILGQGPKLLIQFQNNGVVDDSQLPKDRFSAERLKGVDSTLKIQPAKLEDSAVYLCASSPADNPSSPLHFGNGTRLTVT.

The chain is built from TRBV6-6 and TRBJ1-1, with D possibly being TRBD1 (6 bases). Germline assignment: CDR1 MNHNY and CDR2 SVGAGI (reference sequence). This CDR3 has 16 amino acids. V shed 6 bases and J shed 6 bases, with 23 bases lying between them. In DNA, the CDR3 is TGTGCCAGCAGCCTAAAAGCCCGGACAGACATACCTGAAGCTTTCTTT. Its translation is CASSLKARTDIPEAFF.

In this sample, this clonotype turned up many times. The gene calls are TRBV27 and TRBJ2-7; TRBD2 aligns across 12 bases. J lost 5 bases, V lost 7 bases, and 3 bases had no gene match. This CDR3 contains 13 residues. Germline-derived CDR1 and CDR2 are MNHEY and SMNVEV (reference sequence). This CDR3 reads CASNGLAGNEQYF. CDR3 in DNA: TGTGCCAGCAACGGACTAGCGGGGAACGAGCAGTACTTC.

The rearrangement links TRBV24-1 to TRBJ1-4, with D possibly matching TRBD1 (5 bases). There are 15 residues in the CDR3. Germline V lookup: CDR1 KGHDR, CDR2 SFDVKD. V was pared by 3 bases and J by 5 bases, with 12 bases between. The CDR3 loop reads CATSDPGYGNEKLFF. The CDR3 bases are TGTGCCACCAGTGATCCAGGGTATGGAAATGAAAAACTGTTTTTT.

This clonotype showed up many times. J is TRBJ1-6 and V is TRBV29-1; D possibly corresponds to TRBD1 (6 bases). V shed 0 bases and J shed 6 bases, with 6 bases lying between them. The CDR3 is 13 amino acids. CDR1 and CDR2 (germline): SQVTM, ANQGSEA. The CDR3 loop reads CSVEEGGNSPLHF. Here the CDR3 DNA reads TGCAGCGTTGAAGAAGGGGGTAATTCACCCCTCCACTTT.

This clonotype has at least ten counts. V is TRBV12-5 and J is TRBJ2-3; 9 nucleotides agree with TRBD2. The trim removed 6 bases at V and 7 bases at J, leaving 8 bases unmatched. Germline V gives CDR1 LGHNT, CDR2 FRNRAP. The CDR3 has 14 residues. The CDR3 DNA sequence: TGTGCTAGTGGACCTGGGACTAGCTCTCATACGCAGTATTTT. Translating it yields CASGPGTSSHTQYF.

This clonotype was observed at least ten times. The chain couples TRBV4-3 to TRBJ2-7; 9 bases agree with TRBD1. Germline CDR1 LGHNA, CDR2 YSLEER. J lost 6 bases, V lost 0 bases, and 6 bases had no gene match. The CDR3 has 15 residues. CDR3 sequence reads: CASSQDLQGAAEQYF. Here the CDR3 DNA reads TGCGCCAGCAGCCAAGATTTACAGGGGGCTGCCGAGCAGTACTTC.

This clonotype was seen a few times. The chain employs TRBV5-5 and TRBJ1-5; TRBD1 might be the D (5 bases). CDR3 size: 15 residues. Trimming took 1 base from V and 2 from J, leaving 10 bases between them. CDR1 is SGHKS and CDR2 is YYEKEE in the germline V gene (reference sequence). The CDR3 is CASSLRGAGNQPQHF. CDR3 bases: TGTGCCAGCAGCTTGCGAGGGGCGGGCAATCAGCCCCAGCATTTT.

This clonotype was counted ten times or more. The V gene is TRBV2, the J gene TRBJ1-5; D is possibly TRBD1 (5 bases). The CDR3 loop spans 11 amino acids. Germline CDR1 SNHLY, CDR2 FYNNEI. The V gene lost 4 bases and the J gene lost 11 bases, with 9 bases spanning the gap. The CDR3 protein is CASSAQASQHF. The CDR3 DNA follows: TGTGCCAGCAGTGCACAGGCATCCCAGCATTTT.